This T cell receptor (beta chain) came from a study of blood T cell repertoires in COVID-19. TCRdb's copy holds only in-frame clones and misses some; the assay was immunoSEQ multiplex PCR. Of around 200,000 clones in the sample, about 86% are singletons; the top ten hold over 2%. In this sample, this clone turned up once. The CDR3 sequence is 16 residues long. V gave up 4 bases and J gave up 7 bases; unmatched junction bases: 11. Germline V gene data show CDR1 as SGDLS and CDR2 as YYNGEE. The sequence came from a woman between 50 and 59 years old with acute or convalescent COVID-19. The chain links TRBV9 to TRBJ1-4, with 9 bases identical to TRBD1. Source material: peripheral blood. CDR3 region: CASSHKQQGAVEKLFF. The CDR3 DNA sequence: TGTGCCAGCAGCCACAAACAACAGGGGGCGGTTGAAAAACTGTTTTTT. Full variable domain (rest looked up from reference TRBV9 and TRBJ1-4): DSGVTQTPKHLITATGQRVTLRCSPRSGDLSVYWYQQSLDQGLQFLIQYYNGEERAKGNILERFSAQQFPDLHSELNLSSLELGDSALYFCASSHKQQGAVEKLFFGSGTQLSVL.